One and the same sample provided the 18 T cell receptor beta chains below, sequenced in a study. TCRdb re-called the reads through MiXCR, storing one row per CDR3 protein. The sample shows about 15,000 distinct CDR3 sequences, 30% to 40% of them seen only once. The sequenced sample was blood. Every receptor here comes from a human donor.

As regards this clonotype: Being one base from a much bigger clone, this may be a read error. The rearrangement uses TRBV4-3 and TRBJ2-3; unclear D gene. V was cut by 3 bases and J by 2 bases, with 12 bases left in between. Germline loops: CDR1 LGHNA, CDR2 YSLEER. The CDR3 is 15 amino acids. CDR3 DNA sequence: TGCGCCAGCAGCCATGATCGACCTAACACAGATACGCAGTATTTT. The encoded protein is CASSHDRPNTDTQYF.

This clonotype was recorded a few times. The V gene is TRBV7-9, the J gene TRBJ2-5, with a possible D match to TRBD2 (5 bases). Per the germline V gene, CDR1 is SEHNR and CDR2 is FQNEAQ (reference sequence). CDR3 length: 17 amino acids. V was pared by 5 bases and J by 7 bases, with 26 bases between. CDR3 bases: TGTGCCAGCAGCAGTTCGATAAGCGGCCGCCATGGAGGGACCCAGTACTTC. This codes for CASSSSISGRHGGTQYF.

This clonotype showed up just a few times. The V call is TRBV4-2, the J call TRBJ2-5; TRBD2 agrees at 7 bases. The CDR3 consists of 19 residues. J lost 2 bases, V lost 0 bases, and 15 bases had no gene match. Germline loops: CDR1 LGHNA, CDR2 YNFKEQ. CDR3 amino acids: CASSQDHAVGLADQETQYF. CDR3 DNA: TGTGCCAGCAGCCAAGATCACGCGGTTGGGCTAGCGGATCAAGAGACCCAGTACTTC.

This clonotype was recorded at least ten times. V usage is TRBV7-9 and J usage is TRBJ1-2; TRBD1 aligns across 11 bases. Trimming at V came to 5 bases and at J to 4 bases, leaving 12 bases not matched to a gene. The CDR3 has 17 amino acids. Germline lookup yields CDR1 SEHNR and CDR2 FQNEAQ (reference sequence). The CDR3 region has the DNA TGTGCCAGCAGCCCTAGGACAGGGGGCGCTTCCCTCTATGGCTACACCTTC. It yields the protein CASSPRTGGASLYGYTF. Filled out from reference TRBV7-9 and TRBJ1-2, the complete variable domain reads DTGVSQNPRHKITKRGQNVTFRCDPISEHNRLYWYRQTLGQGPEFLTYFQNEAQLEKSRLLSDRFSAERPKGSFSTLEIQRTEQGDSAMYLCASSPRTGGASLYGYTFGSGTRLTVV.

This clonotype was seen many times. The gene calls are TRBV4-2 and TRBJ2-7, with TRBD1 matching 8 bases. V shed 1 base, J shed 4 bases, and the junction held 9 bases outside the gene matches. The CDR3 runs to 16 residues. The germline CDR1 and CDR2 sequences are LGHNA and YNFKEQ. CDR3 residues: CASSQVVLQGAYEQYF. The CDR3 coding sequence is TGTGCCAGCAGCCAAGTAGTCCTGCAGGGGGCTTACGAGCAGTACTTC.

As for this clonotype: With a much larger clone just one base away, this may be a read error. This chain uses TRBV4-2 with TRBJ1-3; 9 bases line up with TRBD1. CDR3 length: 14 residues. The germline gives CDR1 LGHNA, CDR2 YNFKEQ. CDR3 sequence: CASSQGQGGNTIYF. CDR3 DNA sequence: TGCGCCAGCAGCCAGGGACAGGGTGGAAACACCATATATTTT.

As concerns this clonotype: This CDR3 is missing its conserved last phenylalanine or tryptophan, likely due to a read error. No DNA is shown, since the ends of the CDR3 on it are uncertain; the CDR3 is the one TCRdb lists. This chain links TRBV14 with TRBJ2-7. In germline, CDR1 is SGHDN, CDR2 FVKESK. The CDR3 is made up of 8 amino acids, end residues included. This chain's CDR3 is CASSPNGL.

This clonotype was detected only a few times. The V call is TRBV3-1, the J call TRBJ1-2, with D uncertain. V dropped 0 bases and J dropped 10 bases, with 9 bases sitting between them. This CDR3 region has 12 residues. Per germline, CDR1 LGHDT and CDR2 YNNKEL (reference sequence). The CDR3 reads CASSQESVNYTF. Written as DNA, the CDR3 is TGTGCCAGCAGCCAAGAAAGCGTCAACTACACCTTC.

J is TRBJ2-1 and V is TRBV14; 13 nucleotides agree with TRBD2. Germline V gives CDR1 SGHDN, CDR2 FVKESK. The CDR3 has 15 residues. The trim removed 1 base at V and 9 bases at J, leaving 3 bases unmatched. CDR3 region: CASSQVGLAGSEQFF. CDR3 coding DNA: TGTGCCAGCAGCCAAGTGGGACTAGCGGGAAGTGAGCAGTTCTTC.

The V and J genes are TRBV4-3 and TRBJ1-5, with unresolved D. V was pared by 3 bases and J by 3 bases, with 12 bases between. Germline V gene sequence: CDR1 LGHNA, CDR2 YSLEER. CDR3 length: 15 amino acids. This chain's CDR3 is CASSHQAGANQPQHF. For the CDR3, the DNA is TGCGCCAGCAGCCACCAAGCGGGAGCCAATCAGCCCCAGCATTTT.

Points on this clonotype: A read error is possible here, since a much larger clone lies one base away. The CDR3 DNA is TGTGCCAGCAGCCAAGATCATTTGATGACAGGGCACGTCTACGAGCAGTTCTTC. Its protein product is CASSQDHLMTGHVYEQFF. The chain has TRBV4-2 and TRBJ2-1, with 7 bases aligning to TRBD1. Germline V CDR1 and CDR2: LGHNA, YNFKEQ. The V and J ends lost 0 bases and 10 bases, in that order; junction bases with no gene match: 18. The length of the CDR3 is 18 residues.

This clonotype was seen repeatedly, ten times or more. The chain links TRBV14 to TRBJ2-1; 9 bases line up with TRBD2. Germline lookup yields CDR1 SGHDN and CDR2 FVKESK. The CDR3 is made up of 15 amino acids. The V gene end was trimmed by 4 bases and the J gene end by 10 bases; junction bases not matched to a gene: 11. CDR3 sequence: CASSRAMGLAREQFF. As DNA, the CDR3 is TGTGCCAGCAGCCGAGCGATGGGACTAGCTCGCGAGCAGTTCTTC.

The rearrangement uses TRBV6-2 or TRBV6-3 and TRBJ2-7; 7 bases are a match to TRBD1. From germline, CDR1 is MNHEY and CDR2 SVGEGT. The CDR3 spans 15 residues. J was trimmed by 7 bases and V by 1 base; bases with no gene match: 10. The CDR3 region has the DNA TGTGCCAGCAGTTACTGGGACAGAGTTGAGGGGGAGCAGTACTTC. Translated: CASSYWDRVEGEQYF.

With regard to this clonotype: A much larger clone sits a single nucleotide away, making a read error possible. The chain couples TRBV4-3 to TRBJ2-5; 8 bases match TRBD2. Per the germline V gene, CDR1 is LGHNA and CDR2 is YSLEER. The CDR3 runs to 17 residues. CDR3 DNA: TGCGCCAGCAGCCGTAACAAACTAGCGGATCTGCAAGCGACCCAGTACTTC. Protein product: CASSRNKLADLQATQYF.

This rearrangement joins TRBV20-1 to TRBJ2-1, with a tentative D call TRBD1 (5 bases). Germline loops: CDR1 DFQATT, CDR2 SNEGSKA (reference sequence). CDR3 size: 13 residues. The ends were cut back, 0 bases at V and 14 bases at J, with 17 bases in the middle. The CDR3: CSARDRVQETKFF. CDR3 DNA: TGCAGTGCTAGAGACAGGGTCCAAGAGACCAAGTTCTTC.

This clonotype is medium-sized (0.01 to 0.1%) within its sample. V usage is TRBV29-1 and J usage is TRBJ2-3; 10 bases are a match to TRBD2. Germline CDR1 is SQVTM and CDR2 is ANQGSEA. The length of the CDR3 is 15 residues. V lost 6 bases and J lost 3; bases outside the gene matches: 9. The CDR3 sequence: CSVGIAGGRTDTQYF. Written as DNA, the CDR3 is TGCAGCGTCGGAATAGCGGGAGGTAGGACAGATACGCAGTATTTT.

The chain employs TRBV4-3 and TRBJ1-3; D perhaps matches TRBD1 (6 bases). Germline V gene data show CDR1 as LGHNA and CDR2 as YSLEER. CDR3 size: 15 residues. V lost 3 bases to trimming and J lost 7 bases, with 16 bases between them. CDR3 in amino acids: CASSQRQVGENTIYF. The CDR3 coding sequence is TGCGCCAGCAGCCAGCGACAGGTCGGGGAGAACACCATATATTTT.

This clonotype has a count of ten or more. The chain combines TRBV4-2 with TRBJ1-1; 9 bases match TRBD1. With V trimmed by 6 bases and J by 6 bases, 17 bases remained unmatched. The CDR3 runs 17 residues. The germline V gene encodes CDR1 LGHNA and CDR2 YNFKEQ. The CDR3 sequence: CASRNPSGDRGYPEAFF. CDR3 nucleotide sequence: TGTGCCAGCAGGAACCCGTCGGGAGACAGGGGGTACCCTGAAGCTTTCTTT.